These 6 T cell receptor beta chains came from one sample sequenced in a study of shared clonotypes between healthy human individuals. Profiling relied on immunoSEQ multiplex PCR, and the TCRdb table lists in-frame clones only, not all of them. The sample consists of 1,500,000 or so clones, around 98.5% of them appearing once. The sequenced sample consisted of naive CD4+ T cells sorted from blood. Sample subset: CD45RA+ positively selected. The receptors come from a man between 25 and 39 years old in good health.

The chain uses TRBV19 and TRBJ1-5, with TRBD1 matching over 7 bases. After removal of 4 bases from V and 0 bases from J, the junction contained 6 bases not matched to a gene. CDR1 is LNHDA and CDR2 is SQIVND in the germline V gene (reference sequence). The CDR3 runs 16 residues. The CDR3 loop reads CASSTAGGPSNQPQHF. CDR3 nucleotides: TGTGCCAGTAGTACTGCAGGGGGGCCTAGCAATCAGCCCCAGCATTTT.

The chain recombines TRBV5-5 with TRBJ2-7; D may be TRBD1 (6 bases). Deletions cut 4 bases from V and 3 bases from J, with 14 bases between. Looked up from germline, CDR1 is SGHKS and CDR2 is YYEKEE (reference sequence). This CDR3 has 14 residues. CDR3 sequence: CASSLTPDSYEQYF. The CDR3 DNA reads TGTGCCAGCAGCCTCACCCCGGACAGCTACGAGCAGTACTTC.

The V call is TRBV9, the J call TRBJ2-7; TRBD2 agrees at 10 bases. This CDR3 contains 15 residues. Germline CDR1 SGDLS, CDR2 YYNGEE. Trimming removed 0 bases from V and 6 bases from J; junction bases left unmatched: 6. The CDR3 DNA reads as TGTGCCAGCAGCGTAGAAGGCCTAGCGGGAGCCGAGCAGTACTTC. Protein: CASSVEGLAGAEQYF.

Concerning this clone itself: Other DNA sequences in this sample translate to the same CDR3. This chain connects TRBV9 to TRBJ2-1; D unclear. This CDR3 comprises 15 residues. V dropped 0 bases and J dropped 4 bases, with 11 bases sitting between them. Germline CDR1 reads SGDLS; CDR2 reads YYNGEE. The CDR3 here is CASSVEGDSYNEQFF. CDR3 sequence (DNA): TGTGCCAGCAGCGTAGAGGGTGACTCTTACAATGAGCAGTTCTTC.

The rearrangement joins TRBV2 to TRBJ2-3; no reliable D call. The germline V and J ends were trimmed by 5 bases and 0 bases, with 6 bases remaining between them. The CDR3 is 13 residues long. Germline V gene data show CDR1 as SNHLY and CDR2 as FYNNEI. The DNA for the CDR3 is TGTGCCAGCAGTACCGGGAGCACAGATACGCAGTATTTT. Encoded protein: CASSTGSTDTQYF.

The gene calls are TRBV5-1 and TRBJ2-7; D unclear. The length of the CDR3 is 13 residues. Trimming pared 1 base from V and 4 bases from J, leaving 9 bases between. Germline-derived CDR1 and CDR2 are SGHRS and YFSETQ. DNA of the CDR3: TGCGCCAGCAGCTTGATGCAGGAATACGAGCAGTACTTC. Its translation is CASSLMQEYEQYF.